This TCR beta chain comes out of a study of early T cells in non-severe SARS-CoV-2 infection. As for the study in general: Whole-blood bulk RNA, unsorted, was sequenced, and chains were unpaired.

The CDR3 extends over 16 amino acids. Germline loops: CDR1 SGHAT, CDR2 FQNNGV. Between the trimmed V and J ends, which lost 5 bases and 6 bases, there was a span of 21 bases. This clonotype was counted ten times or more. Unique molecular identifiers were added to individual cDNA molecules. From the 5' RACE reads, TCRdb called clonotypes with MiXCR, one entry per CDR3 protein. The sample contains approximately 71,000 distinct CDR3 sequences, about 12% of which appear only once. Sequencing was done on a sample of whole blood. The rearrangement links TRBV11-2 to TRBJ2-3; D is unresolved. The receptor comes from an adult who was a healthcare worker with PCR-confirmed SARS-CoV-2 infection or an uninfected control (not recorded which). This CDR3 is CASSLATGLYSDTQYF. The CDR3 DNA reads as TGTGCCAGCAGCCTCGCGACGGGCCTCTACTCGGATACGCAGTATTTT.